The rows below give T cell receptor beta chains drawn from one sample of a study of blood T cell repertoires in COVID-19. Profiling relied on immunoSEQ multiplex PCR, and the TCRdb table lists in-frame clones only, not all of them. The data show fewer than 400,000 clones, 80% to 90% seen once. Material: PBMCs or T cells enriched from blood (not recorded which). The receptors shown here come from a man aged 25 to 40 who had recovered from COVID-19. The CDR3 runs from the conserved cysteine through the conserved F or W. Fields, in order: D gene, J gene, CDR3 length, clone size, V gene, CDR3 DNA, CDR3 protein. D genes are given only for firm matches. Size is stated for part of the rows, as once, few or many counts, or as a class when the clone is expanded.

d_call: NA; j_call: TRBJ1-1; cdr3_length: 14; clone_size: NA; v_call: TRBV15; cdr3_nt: TGTGCCACCAGCAGAGATTTCAAAAACACTGAAGCTTTCTTT; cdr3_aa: CATSRDFKNTEAFF
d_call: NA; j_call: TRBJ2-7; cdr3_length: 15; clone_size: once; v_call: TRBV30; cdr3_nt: TGTGCCTGGAGTGGGGGGGACTTAAATCTATACGAGCAGTACTTC; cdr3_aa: CAWSGGDLNLYEQYF
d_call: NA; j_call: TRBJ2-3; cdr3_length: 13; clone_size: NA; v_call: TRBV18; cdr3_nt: TGTGCCACCACGGGGGATAGCACAGATACGCAGTATTTT; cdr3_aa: CATTGDSTDTQYF
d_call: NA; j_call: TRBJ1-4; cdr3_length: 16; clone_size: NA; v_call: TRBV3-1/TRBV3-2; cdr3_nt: TGTGCCAGCAGCCCAGAGGGTGGGCGGGTTGGCGAAAAACTGTTTTTT; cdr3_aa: CASSPEGGRVGEKLFF
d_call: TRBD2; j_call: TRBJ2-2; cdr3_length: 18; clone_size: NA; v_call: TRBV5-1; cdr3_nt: TGCGCCAGCTCGCTAAATCTGAACGGGAGGACGGGCACCGGGGAGCTGTTTTTT; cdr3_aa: CASSLNLNGRTGTGELFF
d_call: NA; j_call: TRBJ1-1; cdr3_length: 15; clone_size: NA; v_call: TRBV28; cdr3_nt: TGTGCCAGCAGTTCCCCAGCGGAGGGAGGCACTGAAGCTTTCTTT; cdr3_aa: CASSSPAEGGTEAFF
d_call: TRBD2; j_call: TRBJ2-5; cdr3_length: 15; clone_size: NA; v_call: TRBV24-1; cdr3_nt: TGTGCCACCAGCTCAGCGGGAGGGGTCGGGGAGACCCAGTACTTC; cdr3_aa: CATSSAGGVGETQYF
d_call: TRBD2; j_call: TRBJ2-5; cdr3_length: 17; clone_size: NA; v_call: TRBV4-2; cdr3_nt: TGTGCCAGCAGCCAAGATCCTAGCGGGGGAACCCAAGAGACCCAGTACTTC; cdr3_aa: CASSQDPSGGTQETQYF
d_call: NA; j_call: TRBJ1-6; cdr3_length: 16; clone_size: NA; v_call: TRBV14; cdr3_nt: TGTGCCAGCAGCCAAGACCGATCGCCGGTCAATTCACCCCTCCACTTT; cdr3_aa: CASSQDRSPVNSPLHF
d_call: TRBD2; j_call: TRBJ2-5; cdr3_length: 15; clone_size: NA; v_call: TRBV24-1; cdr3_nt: TGTGCCACCAGTGATCCACCTAGCGGTCAAGAGACCCAGTACTTC; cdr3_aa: CATSDPPSGQETQYF
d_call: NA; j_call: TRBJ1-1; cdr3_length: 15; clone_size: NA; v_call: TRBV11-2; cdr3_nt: TGTGCCAGCAGCCTCAGCGGGATTAGTCGCACTGAAGCTTTCTTT; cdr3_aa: CASSLSGISRTEAFF
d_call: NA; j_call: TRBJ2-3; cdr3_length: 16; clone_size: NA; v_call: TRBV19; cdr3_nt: TGTGCCAGTAGTATAGATCTTACAGGGAGCACAGATACGCAGTATTTT; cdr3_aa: CASSIDLTGSTDTQYF
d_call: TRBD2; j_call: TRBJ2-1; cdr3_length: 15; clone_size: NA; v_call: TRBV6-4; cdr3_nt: TGTGCCAGCAGTGACTATGGGTCGAGCGGGAGCAAGCAGTTCTTC; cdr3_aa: CASSDYGSSGSKQFF
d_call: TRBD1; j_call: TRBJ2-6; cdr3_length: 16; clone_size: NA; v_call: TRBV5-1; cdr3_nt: TGCGCCAGCAGCGGCCGACAGGGGTCTGGGGCCAACGTCCTGACTTTC; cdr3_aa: CASSGRQGSGANVLTF
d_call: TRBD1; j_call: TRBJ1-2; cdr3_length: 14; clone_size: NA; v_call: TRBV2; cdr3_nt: TGTGCCAGCACGGACAGGGGAAGTAACTATGGCTACACCTTC; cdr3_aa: CASTDRGSNYGYTF